The 8 T cell receptor beta chains below were found in one sample sequenced in a study of beta chain features in type 1 diabetes. General study points: Shorter TCRB CDR3s, moderately but significantly so, were found in Type 1 diabetes patients in all four CD4+ subsets.

As every portion of the isolated RNA was reverse transcribed, the sequencing read expressed TCRB transcripts. This table comes from immunoSEQ multiplex PCR, and its TCRdb copy is limited to in-frame clones, with some not included. The table records 600,000 to 700,000 clones, 13% of them present only once. These TCRs are of unknown antigen specificity. Sequencing used naive CD4+ T cells from blood. All receptors derive from a young man with type 1 diabetes.

The chain joins TRBV28 to TRBJ1-1; maybe TRBD1 (6 bases). With 3 bases removed from V and 3 bases from J, the gap between germline ends came to 11 bases. Looked up from germline, CDR1 is MDHEN and CDR2 is SYDVKM. This CDR3 spans 14 amino acids. The CDR3: CASSLEGVDTEAFF. CDR3 bases: TGTGCCAGCAGTTTGGAGGGGGTAGACACTGAAGCTTTCTTT.

The rearrangement joins TRBV7-9 to TRBJ1-5; D not resolved. The ends were cut back, 0 bases at V and 9 bases at J, with 9 bases in the middle. Germline V CDR1 and CDR2: SEHNR, FQNEAQ (reference sequence). The CDR3 spans 13 residues. CDR3 loop: CASSLAGLAPQHF. Here the CDR3 DNA reads TGTGCCAGCAGCTTAGCAGGGTTAGCGCCCCAGCATTTT.

A few counts support this clone. This chain links TRBV27 with TRBJ1-1; no firm D call. Per the germline V gene, CDR1 is MNHEY and CDR2 is SMNVEV (reference sequence). This CDR3 spans 11 amino acids. With 7 bases removed from V and 1 base from J, the gap between germline ends came to 4 bases. The CDR3 sequence is CASIRNTEAFF. The CDR3 coding sequence is TGTGCCAGCATTCGGAACACTGAAGCTTTCTTT.

The chain couples TRBV2 to TRBJ1-6, with unresolved D. The CDR3 sequence is 14 residues long. CDR1 is SNHLY and CDR2 is FYNNEI in the germline V gene. The V end was cut by 10 bases, the J end by 4 bases, with 14 bases between. CDR3 in DNA: TGTGCCACCTGCGGGTCGAGTTATAATTCACCCCTCCACTTT. This sequence encodes CATCGSSYNSPLHF.

The V and J genes are TRBV25-1 and TRBJ2-5; 7 bases are shared with TRBD1. The CDR3 has 15 residues. Losses at the gene ends were 4 bases for V and 5 bases for J; bases not matched to a gene: 10. Germline CDR1 is MGHDK and CDR2 is SYGVNS. In DNA form, the CDR3 reads TGTGCCAGCAGTGGTGACAGGGCGCCCGGGGAGACCCAGTACTTC. It yields the protein CASSGDRAPGETQYF.

This chain connects TRBV6-1 to TRBJ2-1; a possible D gene is TRBD2 (7 bases). Deletions cut 1 base from V and 0 bases from J, with 13 bases between. The germline V gene has CDR1 MNHNS and CDR2 SASEGT. The CDR3 is 17 residues long. DNA for the CDR3: TGTGCCAGCAGTGAAGAAGGGGGGGCGGTCTCCTACAATGAGCAGTTCTTC. Its protein is CASSEEGGAVSYNEQFF.

Here the CDR3 DNA reads TGTGCCAGCAGTGCGCAACAGGGGGCTCGGGAAAAACTGTTTTTT. Amino acid sequence: CASSAQQGAREKLFF. The V gene is TRBV2, the J gene TRBJ1-4; TRBD1 aligns across 9 bases. Germline CDR1 is SNHLY and CDR2 is FYNNEI. The CDR3 totals 15 residues. Trimming cost V 4 bases and J 8 bases; bases outside gene matches: 8. The full variable domain, in which reference TRBV2 and TRBJ1-4 provide the parts outside the CDR3, is EPEVTQTPSHQVTQMGQEVILRCVPISNHLYFYWYRQILGQKVEFLVSFYNNEISEKSEIFDDQFSVERPDGSNFTLKIRSTKLEDSAMYFCASSAQQGAREKLFFGSGTQLSVL.

The chain joins TRBV5-6 to TRBJ2-1; possible D gene TRBD2, 5 bases. V lost 4 bases and J lost 5, with 13 bases in between. CDR1 and CDR2 (germline): SGHDT, YYEEEE. This CDR3 region has 14 residues. The CDR3 sequence: CASSLLGNDNEQFF. The CDR3 DNA is TGTGCCAGCAGCCTACTAGGAAATGACAATGAGCAGTTCTTC.